Described below is a single T cell receptor (beta chain) sequence and its context. Mismatch with germline at one junction end may stem from a read error. The sample is drawn from a study of blood T cell repertoires in COVID-19. Study-level background: Sources were T cells, B-cell-depleted T cells, or PBMCs; the material itself was cDNA or gDNA.

Germline assignment: CDR1 SGHVS and CDR2 FQNEAQ. This CDR3 region has 16 residues. The protocol was immunoSEQ multiplex PCR, while the TCRdb copy is restricted to in-frame clones and leaves out a portion. The table shows some 70,000 clones, with about four fifths occurring only once. The chain uses TRBV7-8 and TRBJ2-7; TRBD2 matches at 10 bases. What was sequenced was peripheral blood. This receptor was taken from an older woman with acute or convalescent COVID-19. The CDR3: CASSIAGGLGILEQYF. In DNA, the CDR3 is TGTGCCAGCAGCATAGCGGGGGGACTCGGCATCTTGGAGCAGTACTTC.